The 24 T cell receptor beta chains given below trace back to one sample, sequenced in a study of T cell responses to AZD1222 COVID-19 vaccine. The method was immunoSEQ multiplex PCR; TCRdb's version includes in-frame clones alone and lacks a portion of them. The top ten clones hold 12% to 15% of a sample with more than 85,000 clones, less than 85% of them seen once. The sample consisted of peripheral blood, taken 28 days after the second AZD1222 dose. These TCRs come from an adult who received the AZD1222 COVID-19 vaccine.

The V gene is TRBV11-2, the J gene TRBJ2-7; 7 nucleotides line up with TRBD1. Germline V gene lookup returns CDR1 SGHAT and CDR2 FQNNGV. Trimming cost V 3 bases and J 7 bases; bases outside gene matches: 9. The CDR3 extends over 14 amino acids. The CDR3 spells CASSFDRVGGEQYF. As DNA, the CDR3 is TGTGCCAGCAGCTTCGACAGGGTAGGTGGTGAGCAGTACTTC.

The rearrangement uses TRBV12-3 or TRBV12-4 and TRBJ1-2; D is unclear. This CDR3 has 11 residues. The germline V and J ends were trimmed by 5 bases and 4 bases, with 5 bases remaining between them. The CDR3 region is CASSASYGYTF. The CDR3, as DNA: TGTGCCAGCAGTGCCTCCTATGGCTACACCTTC.

The chain has TRBV27 and TRBJ1-2, with a weak D call TRBD1 (5 bases). There are 13 residues in the CDR3. The V end was cut by 5 bases, the J end by 8 bases, with 15 bases between. Per germline, CDR1 MNHEY and CDR2 SMNVEV (reference sequence). The CDR3 spells CASSLGATGGYTF. CDR3 in DNA: TGTGCCAGCAGTCTCGGGGCCACGGGAGGCTACACCTTC.

The CDR3 here is CASRPDTGNQPQHF. The CDR3 coding sequence is TGCGCCAGCAGACCAGACACCGGCAATCAGCCCCAGCATTTT. The V gene is TRBV5-1, the J gene TRBJ1-5; D is unclear. The CDR3 loop spans 14 amino acids. Between the trimmed V and J ends, which lost 5 bases and 2 bases, there was a span of 11 bases. Looked up from germline, CDR1 is SGHRS and CDR2 is YFSETQ.

The chain uses TRBV5-1 and TRBJ2-7; D not certain. The germline V gene encodes CDR1 SGHRS and CDR2 YFSETQ. V lost 0 bases, J lost 3 bases, and 10 bases lay in between. CDR3 size: 14 residues. CDR3 DNA: TGCGCCAGCAGCTTGGAGCGCAAGGGCTACGAGCAGTACTTC. This codes for CASSLERKGYEQYF.

This sequence joins TRBV6-6 and TRBJ1-1; D is uncertain. Trimming took off 3 bases at V and 3 bases at J, with 5 bases between the two ends. This CDR3 contains 12 residues. Germline assignment: CDR1 MNHNY and CDR2 SVGAGI (reference sequence). CDR3 loop: CASSYLDTEAFF. CDR3 bases: TGTGCCAGCAGTTATCTGGACACTGAAGCTTTCTTT.

CDR3 in DNA: TGTGCCAGCAGTGGGAGCGGGAGGACCCACTACGAGCAGTACTTC. As protein: CASSGSGRTHYEQYF. This chain links TRBV28 with TRBJ2-7; 9 bases map to TRBD2. V dropped 5 bases and J dropped 3; count of bases not matched to a gene: 8. Germline V gene lookup returns CDR1 MDHEN and CDR2 SYDVKM. The CDR3 extends over 15 amino acids.

This clone was observed a handful of times. The chain joins TRBV6-5 to TRBJ2-7; tentatively, D is TRBD1 (5 bases). Germline values: CDR1 MNHEY, CDR2 SVGAGI. The CDR3 totals 13 residues. Trimming left V 7 bases short and J 4 bases short, with 14 bases between. The CDR3 region has the DNA TGTGCCAGCACATCGGCAGGGCTGTACGAGCAGTACTTC. It yields the protein CASTSAGLYEQYF.

The table lists this clone with a few counts. The chain has TRBV24-1 and TRBJ2-3, with no clear D. Germline V CDR1 and CDR2: KGHDR, SFDVKD. Trimming shortened V by 5 bases and J by 4 bases, and 9 bases separated the two germline ends. This CDR3 has 13 amino acids. This CDR3 is CATSVCRPDTQYF. As DNA, the CDR3 is TGTGCCACCAGTGTGTGCAGGCCAGATACGCAGTATTTT.

The CDR3 region is CASSLSTSQETQYF. The DNA for the CDR3 is TGTGCCAGCAGTCTATCGACTAGCCAAGAGACCCAGTACTTC. The J gene is TRBJ2-5, the V gene TRBV6-5, with D possibly TRBD2 on 6 matching bases. The CDR3 is made up of 14 amino acids. Germline CDR1 MNHEY, CDR2 SVGAGI. The ends were cut back, 5 bases at V and 1 base at J, with 11 bases in the middle.

The chain couples TRBV4-3 to TRBJ2-7; D is possibly TRBD2 (6 bases). CDR3 size: 19 residues. V was pared by 0 bases and J by 1 base, with 22 bases between. Per germline, CDR1 LGHNA and CDR2 YSLEER. The CDR3 nucleotides read TGCGCCAGCAGCCAAGAGGTTTACGGGGGTGACCTGGGATCCTACGAGCAGTACTTC. Translated, it gives CASSQEVYGGDLGSYEQYF.

There are a few counts of this clone. The rearrangement uses TRBV12-3 or TRBV12-4 and TRBJ1-2; TRBD1 is a possible D gene (6 bases). Trimming shortened V by 3 bases and J by 7 bases, and 9 bases separated the two germline ends. This CDR3 spans 12 amino acids. The CDR3 DNA reads TGTGCCAGCAGTTTTTACAGGGTTGGCTACACCTTC. Translated: CASSFYRVGYTF.

The chain couples TRBV4-1 to TRBJ1-5; TRBD1 agrees at 7 bases. V lost 0 bases to trimming and J lost 3 bases; unmatched junction nucleotides: 8. Germline CDR1 reads MGHRA; CDR2 reads YSYEKL. There are 17 residues in the CDR3. Here the CDR3 DNA reads TGCGCCAGCAGCCAAGATCCAAGCGGGACAGACAATCAGCCCCAGCATTTT. This encodes CASSQDPSGTDNQPQHF.

The J gene is TRBJ2-2, the V gene TRBV5-1, with D possibly matching TRBD1 (5 bases). Germline V lookup: CDR1 SGHRS, CDR2 YFSETQ. Trimming pared 4 bases from V and 0 bases from J, leaving 16 bases between. The CDR3 length is 17 residues. The CDR3, as DNA: TGCGCCAGCAGCCCGCGCGTGGGGCCATCGAACACCGGGGAGCTGTTTTTT. Its translation: CASSPRVGPSNTGELFF.

This clone was seen only once. The V gene is TRBV6-4, the J gene TRBJ2-3; the match to TRBD2 covers 11 bases. Germline loops: CDR1 MRHNA, CDR2 SNTAGT. The V gene end was trimmed by 5 bases and the J gene end by 3 bases; junction bases not matched to a gene: 4. The CDR3 consists of 15 residues. CDR3 in DNA: TGTGCCAGCAGTTCCACTAGCGGGGGAACAGATACGCAGTATTTT. Amino acid sequence: CASSSTSGGTDTQYF.

The V call is TRBV29-1, the J call TRBJ2-7; 7 nucleotides agree with TRBD1. V trimming: 7 bases; J trimming: 0 bases; junction bases outside the gene matches: 12. This CDR3 comprises 15 residues. Germline V gene data show CDR1 as SQVTM and CDR2 as ANQGSEA. The CDR3 DNA is TGCAGCGGTGGCTACCAGGGGGAGAGCTCCTACGAGCAGTACTTC. Its protein product is CSGGYQGESSYEQYF.

The chain couples TRBV5-4 to TRBJ2-5; 8 positions agree with TRBD2. The junction had 1 base not matched to a gene; V was cut back by 4 bases and J by 2 bases. The length of the CDR3 is 13 residues. Germline V lookup: CDR1 SGHNT, CDR2 YYREEE (reference sequence). The CDR3 region is CASSGTRQETQYF. The CDR3, as DNA: TGTGCCAGCAGCGGGACTAGGCAAGAGACCCAGTACTTC.

This chain links TRBV5-1 with TRBJ2-7; the D is unclear. V lost 1 base, J lost 0 bases, and 5 bases lay in between. The CDR3 has 13 amino acids. CDR1 SGHRS and CDR2 YFSETQ come from the germline V gene. As DNA, the CDR3 is TGCGCCAGCAGCTTGCCCGACTCCTACGAGCAGTACTTC. Its protein product is CASSLPDSYEQYF.

The chain carries TRBV4-2 and TRBJ1-1; perhaps TRBD1 as D (5 bases). CDR3 length: 14 amino acids. The germline V gene encodes CDR1 LGHNA and CDR2 YNFKEQ. The V and J ends lost 0 bases and 1 base respectively, with 6 bases between them. CDR3 nucleotide sequence: TGTGCCAGCAGCCAAGACAGGGCGAACACTGAAGCTTTCTTT. This sequence encodes CASSQDRANTEAFF.

V and J are TRBV29-1 and TRBJ2-7, with D perhaps matching TRBD1 or TRBD2 (7 bases each). The CDR3 is made up of 14 amino acids. The V end lost 4 bases, the J end lost 5 bases, and 18 bases lay between the germline ends. Germline V gene lookup returns CDR1 SQVTM and CDR2 ANQGSEA. The CDR3 here is CSVVLGGGGDEQYF. CDR3 nucleotide sequence: TGCAGCGTTGTCTTAGGGGGCGGGGGCGACGAGCAGTACTTC.

The chain has TRBV19 and TRBJ2-3; D ambiguous. The CDR3 extends over 14 amino acids. With 0 bases removed from V and 5 bases from J, the gap between germline ends came to 9 bases. CDR1 and CDR2 (germline): LNHDA, SQIVND (reference sequence). The CDR3 sequence is CASSIDKRIDTQYF. The CDR3 region has the DNA TGTGCCAGTAGTATAGATAAGAGGATAGATACGCAGTATTTT.

This rearrangement joins TRBV18 to TRBJ2-1; maybe TRBD2 (6 bases). Germline V gene data show CDR1 as KGHSH and CDR2 as LQKENI. This CDR3 comprises 15 residues. V was clipped by 3 bases and J by 6 bases, with 15 bases between them. CDR3 loop: CASSPRDSAFNEQFF. In DNA form, the CDR3 reads TGTGCCAGCTCACCGCGGGATAGTGCCTTCAATGAGCAGTTCTTC. The complete variable domain, with remaining parts taken from reference TRBV18 and TRBJ2-1, reads NAGVMQNPRHLVRRRGQEARLRCSPMKGHSHVYWYRQLPEEGLKFMVYLQKENIIDESGMPKERFSAEFPKEGPSILRIQQVVRGDSAAYFCASSPRDSAFNEQFFGPGTRLTVL.

The genes are TRBV6-1 and TRBJ2-7; no reliable D call. Trimming stripped 1 base from V and 3 bases from J, with 10 bases between. The CDR3 sequence is 14 residues long. Germline loops: CDR1 MNHNS, CDR2 SASEGT. Here the CDR3 reads CASSEDTVLYEQYF. The CDR3 nucleotides are TGTGCCAGCAGTGAAGATACGGTTCTCTACGAGCAGTACTTC.

The V and J genes are TRBV12-3 or TRBV12-4 and TRBJ1-2; TRBD1 might be the D (5 bases). The V end was cut by 6 bases, the J end by 4 bases, with 12 bases between. The length of the CDR3 is 13 residues. This chain's CDR3 is CASRRGRAYGYTF. In DNA, the CDR3 is TGTGCCAGCAGAAGGGGTCGGGCCTATGGCTACACCTTC.